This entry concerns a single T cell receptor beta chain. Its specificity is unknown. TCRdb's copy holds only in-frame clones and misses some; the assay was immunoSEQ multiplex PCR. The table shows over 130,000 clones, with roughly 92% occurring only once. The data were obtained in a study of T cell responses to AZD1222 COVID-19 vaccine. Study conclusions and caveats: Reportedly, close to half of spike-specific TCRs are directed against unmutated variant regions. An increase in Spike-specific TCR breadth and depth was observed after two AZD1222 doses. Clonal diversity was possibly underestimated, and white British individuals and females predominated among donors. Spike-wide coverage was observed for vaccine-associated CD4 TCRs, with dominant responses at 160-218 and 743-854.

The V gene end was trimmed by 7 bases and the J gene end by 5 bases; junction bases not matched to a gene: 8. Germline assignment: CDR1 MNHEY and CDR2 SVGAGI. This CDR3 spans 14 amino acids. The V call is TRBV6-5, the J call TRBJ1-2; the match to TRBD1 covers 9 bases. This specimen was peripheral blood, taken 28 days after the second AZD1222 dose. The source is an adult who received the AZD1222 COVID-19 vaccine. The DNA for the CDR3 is TGTGCCAGCAACTTACAGGGGGCAGGATATGGCTACACCTTC. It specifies CASNLQGAGYGYTF.